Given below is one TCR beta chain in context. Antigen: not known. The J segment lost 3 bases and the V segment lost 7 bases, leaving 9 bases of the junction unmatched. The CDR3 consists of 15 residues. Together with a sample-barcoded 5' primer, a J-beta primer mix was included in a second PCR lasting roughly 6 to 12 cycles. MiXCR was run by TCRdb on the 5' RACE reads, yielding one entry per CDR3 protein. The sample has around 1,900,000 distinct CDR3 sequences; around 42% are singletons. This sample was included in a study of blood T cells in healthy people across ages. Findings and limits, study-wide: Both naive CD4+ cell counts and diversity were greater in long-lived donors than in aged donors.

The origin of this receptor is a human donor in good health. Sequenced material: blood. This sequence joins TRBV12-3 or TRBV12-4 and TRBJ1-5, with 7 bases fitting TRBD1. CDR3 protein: CASNQGGAINQPQHF. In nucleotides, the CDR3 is TGTGCCAGCAACCAGGGGGGGGCGATCAATCAGCCCCAGCATTTT.